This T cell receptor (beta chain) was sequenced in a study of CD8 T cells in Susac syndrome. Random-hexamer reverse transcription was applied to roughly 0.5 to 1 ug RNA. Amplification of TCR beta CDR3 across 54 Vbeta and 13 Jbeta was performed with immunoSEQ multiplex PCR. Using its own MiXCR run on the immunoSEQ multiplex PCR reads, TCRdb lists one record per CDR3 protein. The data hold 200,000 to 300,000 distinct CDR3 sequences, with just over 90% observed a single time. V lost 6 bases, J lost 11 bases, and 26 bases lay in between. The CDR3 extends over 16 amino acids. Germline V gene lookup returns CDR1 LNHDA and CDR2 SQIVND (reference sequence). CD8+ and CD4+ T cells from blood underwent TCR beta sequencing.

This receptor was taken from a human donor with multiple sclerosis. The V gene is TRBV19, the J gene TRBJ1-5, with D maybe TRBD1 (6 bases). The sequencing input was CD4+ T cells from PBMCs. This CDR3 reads CASSRNRDTSESAQHF. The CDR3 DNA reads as TGTGCCAGTAGCCGAAACCGGGACACGTCCGAATCGGCCCAGCATTTT.